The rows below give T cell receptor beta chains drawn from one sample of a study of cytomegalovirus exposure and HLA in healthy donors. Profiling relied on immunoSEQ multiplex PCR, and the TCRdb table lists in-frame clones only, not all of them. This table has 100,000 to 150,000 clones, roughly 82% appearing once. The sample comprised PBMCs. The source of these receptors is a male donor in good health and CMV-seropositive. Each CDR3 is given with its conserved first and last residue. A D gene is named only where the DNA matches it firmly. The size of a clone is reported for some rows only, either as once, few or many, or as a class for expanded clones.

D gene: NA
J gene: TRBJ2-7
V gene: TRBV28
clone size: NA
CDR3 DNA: TGTGCCAGCAGACGCCCCGGCGGTAGCTCCTACGAGCAGTACTTC
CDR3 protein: CASRRPGGSSYEQYF

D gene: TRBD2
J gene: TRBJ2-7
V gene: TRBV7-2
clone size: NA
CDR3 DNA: TGTGCCAGCAGCTTAGCGCGACCCCGGACTAGAGGCGAGCAGTACTTC
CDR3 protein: CASSLARPRTRGEQYF

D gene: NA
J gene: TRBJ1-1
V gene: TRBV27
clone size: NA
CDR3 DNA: TGTGCCAGCAGTTTGGCCCAAGGGAGGACTGAAGCTTTCTTT
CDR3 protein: CASSLAQGRTEAFF

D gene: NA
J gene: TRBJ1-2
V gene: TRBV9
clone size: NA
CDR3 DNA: TGTGCCAGCAGCGGGATGGACGGACTCTATGGCTACACCTTC
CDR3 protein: CASSGMDGLYGYTF

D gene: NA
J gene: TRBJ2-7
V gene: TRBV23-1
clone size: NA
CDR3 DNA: TGCGCCAGCAGTCCCTCCGAGAAACAGTCCTACGAGCAGTACTTC
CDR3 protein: CASSPSEKQSYEQYF

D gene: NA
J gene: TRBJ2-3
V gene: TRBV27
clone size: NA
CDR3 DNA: TGTGCCAGCAGTCGAACCCTCGCGGCCACAGATACGCAGTATTTT
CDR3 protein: CASSRTLAATDTQYF

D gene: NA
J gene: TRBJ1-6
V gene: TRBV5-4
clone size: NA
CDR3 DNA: TGTGCCAGCAGCTGGCTGGATTCACCCCTCCACTTT
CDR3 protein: CASSWLDSPLHF

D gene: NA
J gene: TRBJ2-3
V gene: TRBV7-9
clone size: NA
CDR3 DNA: TGTGCCAGCAGCTTAGCAGCCTCTTCAGATACGCAGTATTTT
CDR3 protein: CASSLAASSDTQYF

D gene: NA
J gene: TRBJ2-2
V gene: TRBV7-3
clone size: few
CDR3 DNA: TGTGCCAGCAGCCCAGCTAGGAACACCGGGGAGCTGTTTTTT
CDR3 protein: CASSPARNTGELFF

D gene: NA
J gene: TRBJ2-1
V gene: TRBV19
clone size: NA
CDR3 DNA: TGTGCCAGTAGTATAGACGGGGGAAATGAGCAGTTCTTC
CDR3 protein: CASSIDGGNEQFF

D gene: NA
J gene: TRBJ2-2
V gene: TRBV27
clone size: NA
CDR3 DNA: TGTGCCAGCAGTCCCATGCGGCCGAACACCGGGGAGCTGTTTTTT
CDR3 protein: CASSPMRPNTGELFF

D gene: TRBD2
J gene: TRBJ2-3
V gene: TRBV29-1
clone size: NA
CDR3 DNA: TGCAGCGTTCGAACTAGCGGCCGTCCCCGCACAGATACGCAGTATTTT
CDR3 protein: CSVRTSGRPRTDTQYF

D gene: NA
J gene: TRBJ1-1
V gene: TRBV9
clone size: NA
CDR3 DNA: TGTGCCAGCAGCGTAGCAGGGGCGACTGAAGCTTTCTTT
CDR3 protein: CASSVAGATEAFF

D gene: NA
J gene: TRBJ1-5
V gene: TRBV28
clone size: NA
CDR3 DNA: TGTGCCAGCAGTCAGGTATCCCAGCATTTT
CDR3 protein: CASSQVSQHF

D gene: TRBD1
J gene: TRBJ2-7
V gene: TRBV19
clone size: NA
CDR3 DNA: TGTGCCAGTAGTATGATTGGACAGGGGTCCTACGAGCAGTACTTC
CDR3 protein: CASSMIGQGSYEQYF

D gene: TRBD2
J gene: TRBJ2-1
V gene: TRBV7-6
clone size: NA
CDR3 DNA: TGTGCCAGCAGCTTAGCCCCTAGCGGGAGGGCCAATGAGCAGTTCTTC
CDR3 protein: CASSLAPSGRANEQFF

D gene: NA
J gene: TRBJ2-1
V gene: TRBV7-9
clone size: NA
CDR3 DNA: TGTGCCAGCAGCTTAGGGATGACGGGGAACCACAATGAGCAGTTCTTC
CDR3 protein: CASSLGMTGNHNEQFF

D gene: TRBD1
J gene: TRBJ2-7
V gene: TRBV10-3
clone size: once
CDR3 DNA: TGTGCCATCAGTGAGTCAGGGGGCGGGTACGAGCAGTACTTC
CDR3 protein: CAISESGGGYEQYF

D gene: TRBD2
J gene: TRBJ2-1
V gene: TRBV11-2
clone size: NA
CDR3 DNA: TGTGCCAGCAGCTTCGCCGGGCTATCGGGGGGTGAGCAGTTCTTC
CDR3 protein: CASSFAGLSGGEQFF

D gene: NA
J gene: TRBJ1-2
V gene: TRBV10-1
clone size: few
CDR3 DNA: TGCGCCAGCGGAAAGCAGGGGCAAGGGTGTGGCTACACCTTC
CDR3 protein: CASGKQGQGCGYTF

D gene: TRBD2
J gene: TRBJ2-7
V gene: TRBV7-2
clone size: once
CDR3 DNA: TGTGCCAGCAGCTGGACTAGCGGGACCTACGAGCAGTACTTC
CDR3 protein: CASSWTSGTYEQYF

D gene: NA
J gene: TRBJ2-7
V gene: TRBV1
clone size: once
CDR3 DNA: TGCACCAGCAGCCAAGAACTAGCGGGATTCTCCTACGAGCAGTACTTC
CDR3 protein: CTSSQELAGFSYEQYF

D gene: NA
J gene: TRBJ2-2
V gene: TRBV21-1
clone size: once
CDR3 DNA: TGTGCCAGCAGCATCCCCCTGGGACAGGAAAACACCGGGGAGCTGTTTTTT
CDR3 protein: CASSIPLGQENTGELFF

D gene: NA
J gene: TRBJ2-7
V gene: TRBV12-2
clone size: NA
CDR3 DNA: TGTGCAAGTCGCCTCAGACTAGCGGGAGAACCCTACGAGCAGTACTTC
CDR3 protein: CASRLRLAGEPYEQYF

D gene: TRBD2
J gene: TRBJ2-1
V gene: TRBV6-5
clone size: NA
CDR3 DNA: TGTGCCAGCAGCCGGACTAGCGGGTACAATGAGCAGTTCTTC
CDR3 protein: CASSRTSGYNEQFF

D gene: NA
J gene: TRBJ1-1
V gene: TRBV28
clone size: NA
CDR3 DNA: TGTGCCAGCAGTTTTAGTGGGGCGGAGTTGAACACTGAAGCTTTCTTT
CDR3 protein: CASSFSGAELNTEAFF

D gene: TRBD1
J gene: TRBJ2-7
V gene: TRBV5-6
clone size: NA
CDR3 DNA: TGTGCCAGCAGCTTGAGGGGACAGGGCTACGAGCAGTACTTC
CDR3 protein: CASSLRGQGYEQYF

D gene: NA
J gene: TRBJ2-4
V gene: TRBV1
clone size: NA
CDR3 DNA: TGCACCAGCAGCCAAGATCCCCAGGGTGCGGGAGTAGCCAAAAACATTCAGTACTTC
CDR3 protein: CTSSQDPQGAGVAKNIQYF

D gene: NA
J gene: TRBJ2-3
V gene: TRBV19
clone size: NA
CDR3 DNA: TGTGCCAGTAGTATTTCGGAGGCAGATACGCAGTATTTT
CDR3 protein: CASSISEADTQYF

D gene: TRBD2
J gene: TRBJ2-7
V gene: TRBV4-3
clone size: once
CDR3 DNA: TGCGCCAGCAGCCGGGGACCCTTACCGACTAGCGGGGGGGTCTTGGAGCAGTACTTC
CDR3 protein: CASSRGPLPTSGGVLEQYF

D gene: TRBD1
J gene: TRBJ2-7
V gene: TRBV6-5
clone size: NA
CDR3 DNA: TGTGCCAGCAGGGACAGGGGGCGCGGAGACGAGCAGTACTTC
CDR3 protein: CASRDRGRGDEQYF

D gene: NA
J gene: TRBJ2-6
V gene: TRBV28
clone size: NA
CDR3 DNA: TGTGCCAGCAGTTTAATCTCTGGGGCCAACGGCCTGACTTTC
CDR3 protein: CASSLISGANGLTF

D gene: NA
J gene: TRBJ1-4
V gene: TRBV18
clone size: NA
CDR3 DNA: TGTGCCAGCTCACCGGACAGAACCGCGGGGAGGGAACTGTTTTTT
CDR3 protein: CASSPDRTAGRELFF

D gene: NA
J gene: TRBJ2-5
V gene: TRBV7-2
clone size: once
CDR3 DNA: TGTGCCAGCAGCTTAGAGACTAGTGCACAAGAGACCCAGTACTTC
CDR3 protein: CASSLETSAQETQYF

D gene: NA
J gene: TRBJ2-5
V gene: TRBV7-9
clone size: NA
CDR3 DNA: TGTGCCAGCAGCTTAGCGGAGGAGACCCAGTACTTC
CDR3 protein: CASSLAEETQYF